This is a list of T cell receptor beta chains from one sample in a study of blood T cells in healthy people across ages. TCRdb processed the 5' RACE reads anew with MiXCR; each CDR3 protein has one entry. The sample holds hundreds of thousands of distinct CDR3 sequences; roughly 43% are singletons and the top ten take under 15%. Sample: blood. All receptors derive from a young man in good health. Both conserved end residues are part of each CDR3. A D gene is named only where the DNA matches it firmly. Size values are once, few and many counts, or a class for expanded clones, and some rows have none.

d_call: NA; v_call: TRBV4-1; j_call: TRBJ2-7; clone_size: few; cdr3_aa: CASSQKDFSYEQYF; cdr3_nt: TGCGCCAGCAGCCAGAAGGACTTCTCCTACGAGCAGTACTTC
d_call: NA; v_call: TRBV21-1; j_call: TRBJ1-2; clone_size: NA; cdr3_aa: CASSRSPQGRVVGYTF; cdr3_nt: TGTGCCAGCAGCAGGTCCCCCCAGGGGCGGGTTGTCGGCTACACCTTC
d_call: TRBD1; v_call: TRBV20-1; j_call: TRBJ2-3; clone_size: NA; cdr3_aa: CSALTGESADTQYF; cdr3_nt: TGCAGTGCTCTGACAGGGGAAAGCGCAGATACGCAGTATTTT
d_call: NA; v_call: TRBV6-2/TRBV6-3; j_call: TRBJ2-7; clone_size: NA; cdr3_aa: CASRVTGAGYEQYF; cdr3_nt: TGTGCCAGCAGGGTCACAGGGGCGGGATACGAGCAGTACTTC
d_call: TRBD1; v_call: TRBV6-5; j_call: TRBJ1-6; clone_size: few; cdr3_aa: CASSYEGTGKNSPLHF; cdr3_nt: TGTGCCAGCAGTTACGAGGGGACAGGGAAAAATTCACCCCTCCACTTT
d_call: NA; v_call: TRBV5-1; j_call: TRBJ2-2; clone_size: once; cdr3_aa: CASSLSEIRRSGELFF; cdr3_nt: TGCGCCAGCAGCTTGTCGGAAATTCGGCGTTCCGGGGAGCTGTTTTTT
d_call: TRBD1; v_call: TRBV20-1; j_call: TRBJ1-2; clone_size: few; cdr3_aa: CSAGQGAANYGYTF; cdr3_nt: TGCAGTGCGGGACAGGGGGCTGCTAACTATGGCTACACCTTC
d_call: NA; v_call: TRBV7-2; j_call: TRBJ2-7; clone_size: NA; cdr3_aa: CASSLAVAEEAQYF; cdr3_nt: TGTGCCAGCAGCTTAGCCGTCGCCGAAGAGGCCCAGTACTTC
d_call: TRBD1; v_call: TRBV11-2; j_call: TRBJ1-2; clone_size: NA; cdr3_aa: CASSLDPTGYYGYTF; cdr3_nt: TGTGCCAGCAGCTTAGACCCGACAGGGTACTATGGCTACACCTTC
d_call: NA; v_call: TRBV7-9; j_call: TRBJ2-7; clone_size: NA; cdr3_aa: CASSLVETDYEQYF; cdr3_nt: TGTGCCAGCAGCTTAGTTGAGACAGACTACGAGCAGTACTTC
d_call: NA; v_call: TRBV3-1; j_call: TRBJ2-5; clone_size: few; cdr3_aa: CASSQDLVGNRETQYF; cdr3_nt: TGTGCCAGCAGCCAAGATCTAGTCGGGAACAGGGAGACCCAGTACTTC
d_call: TRBD1; v_call: TRBV6-4; j_call: TRBJ1-5; clone_size: NA; cdr3_aa: CASSDGTGNQPQHF; cdr3_nt: TGTGCCAGCAGTGACGGGACAGGGAATCAGCCCCAGCATTTT
d_call: NA; v_call: TRBV9; j_call: TRBJ2-5; clone_size: once; cdr3_aa: CASSVGRAEETQYF; cdr3_nt: TGTGCCAGCAGCGTAGGCAGGGCCGAAGAGACCCAGTACTTC
d_call: NA; v_call: TRBV3-1; j_call: TRBJ1-2; clone_size: NA; cdr3_aa: CASSQVRTANYGYTF; cdr3_nt: TGTGCCAGCAGCCAGGTCAGGACGGCTAACTATGGCTACACCTTC
d_call: NA; v_call: TRBV21-1; j_call: TRBJ1-5; clone_size: NA; cdr3_aa: CASSKGLRGRSFSNQPQHF; cdr3_nt: TGTGCCAGCAGCAAAGGATTGAGGGGAAGGAGCTTTAGCAATCAGCCCCAGCATTTT
d_call: NA; v_call: TRBV6-1; j_call: TRBJ1-1; clone_size: NA; cdr3_aa: CAFALGGGTEAFF; cdr3_nt: TGTGCCTTCGCGTTAGGGGGTGGGACTGAAGCTTTCTTT
d_call: NA; v_call: TRBV4-1; j_call: TRBJ2-1; clone_size: NA; cdr3_aa: CASSQDRAGVGPNEQFF; cdr3_nt: TGCGCCAGCAGCCAAGATCGGGCCGGGGTTGGGCCCAATGAGCAGTTCTTC
d_call: TRBD2; v_call: TRBV20-1; j_call: TRBJ2-5; clone_size: NA; cdr3_aa: CSAPRRAGYQETQYF; cdr3_nt: TGCAGTGCGCCGAGGAGAGCGGGGTACCAAGAGACCCAGTACTTC
d_call: NA; v_call: TRBV28; j_call: TRBJ1-2; clone_size: NA; cdr3_aa: CASSPLHYGYTF; cdr3_nt: TGTGCCAGCAGTCCCCTTCACTATGGCTACACCTTC
d_call: NA; v_call: TRBV20-1; j_call: TRBJ1-2; clone_size: NA; cdr3_aa: CSARDSGARYGYTF; cdr3_nt: TGCAGTGCTAGAGATTCGGGGGCACGCTATGGCTACACCTTC
d_call: NA; v_call: TRBV5-1; j_call: TRBJ1-2; clone_size: NA; cdr3_aa: CASSLVDRLGPGYTF; cdr3_nt: TGCGCCAGCAGCTTGGTCGACAGGTTGGGCCCTGGCTACACCTTC
d_call: NA; v_call: TRBV14; j_call: TRBJ2-6; clone_size: few; cdr3_aa: CASSQVYGSLNSGANVLTF; cdr3_nt: TGTGCCAGCAGCCAAGTATATGGTTCGCTTAACTCTGGGGCCAACGTCCTGACTTTC
d_call: TRBD1; v_call: TRBV29-1; j_call: TRBJ1-2; clone_size: many; cdr3_aa: CSVPAGTAYGYTF; cdr3_nt: TGCAGCGTTCCCGCCGGGACAGCCTATGGCTACACCTTC
d_call: NA; v_call: TRBV4-2; j_call: TRBJ1-6; clone_size: NA; cdr3_aa: CASSDHGPGPPLHF; cdr3_nt: TGTGCCAGCAGCGACCACGGTCCCGGCCCACCCCTCCACTTT